These 12 T cell receptor beta chains were sequenced from one sample in a study of T cell repertoires in cytomegalovirus infection. MiXCR, run by TCRdb on the reads, gives a single entry per CDR3 protein. Found here are some 390,000 distinct CDR3 sequences, around a sixth of them singletons; the top ten hold roughly 9%. Material for sequencing was PBMCs. The receptor source for this set is a human donor in good health (CMV status not recorded). Some clones in this sample may be carry-over from other donors' samples.

The rearrangement uses TRBV23-1 and TRBJ2-1, with D uncertain. TRBV23-1 is given ORF status, its function remaining uncertain. This CDR3 region has 19 residues. V gave up 0 bases and J gave up 0 bases, with 18 bases separating them. CDR3 in amino acids: CASSQSSEAKLSSYNEQFF. CDR3 nucleotide sequence: TGCGCCAGCAGTCAATCCAGTGAAGCAAAACTTAGCTCCTACAATGAGCAGTTCTTC.

The rearrangement uses TRBV7-6 and TRBJ2-1; 9 bases fit TRBD1. The length of the CDR3 is 17 residues. The germline V gene has CDR1 SGHVS and CDR2 FNYEAQ. V lost 5 bases and J lost 8; bases outside the gene matches: 16. In nucleotides, the CDR3 is TGTGCCAGCAGCCCCCCCCTGGGACAGGGTACTTTTGATGAGCAGTTCTTC. Its protein product is CASSPPLGQGTFDEQFF.

The chain uses TRBV18 and TRBJ1-3; 8 bases align to TRBD1. Germline CDR1 reads KGHSH; CDR2 reads LQKENI. The CDR3 covers 16 residues. The ends lost 1 base at V and 2 bases at J; junction bases unmatched: 4. The CDR3 sequence is CASSPRAGGPGNTIYF. In nucleotides, the CDR3 is TGTGCCAGCTCACCACGCGCAGGGGGCCCTGGAAACACCATATATTTT.

This clonotype was recorded a few times. The V gene is TRBV7-9, the J gene TRBJ2-1; D is unresolved. CDR3 length: 15 residues. V shed 5 bases and J shed 5 bases, with 16 bases lying between them. Germline CDR1 is SEHNR and CDR2 is FQNEAQ (reference sequence). CDR3 DNA: TGTGCCAGCAGCCCCCGCCAAGGACCGAACAATGAGCAGTTCTTC. It yields the protein CASSPRQGPNNEQFF.

This clonotype occurred many times. This chain connects TRBV6-5 to TRBJ2-7, with a tentative D call TRBD1 (6 bases). CDR3 length: 14 residues. V was trimmed by 4 bases and J by 3 bases, leaving 13 bases between them. Germline lookup yields CDR1 MNHEY and CDR2 SVGAGI. The CDR3 DNA is TGTGCCAGCAGTTCCACAGGGACCTTCTACGAGCAGTACTTC. It encodes CASSSTGTFYEQYF.

This clonotype was found a few times. The chain carries TRBV20-1 and TRBJ2-2; TRBD1 matches 10 bases. Germline V gene data show CDR1 as DFQATT and CDR2 as SNEGSKA (reference sequence). The CDR3 totals 17 residues. J was trimmed by 2 bases and V by 4 bases; bases with no gene match: 10. The CDR3: CSANTPGQGPNTGELFF. The CDR3 DNA sequence: TGCAGTGCTAACACTCCGGGACAGGGGCCTAACACCGGGGAGCTGTTTTTT.

This clonotype has only a few counts. The J gene is TRBJ1-1, the V gene TRBV12-5; D ambiguous. This CDR3 comprises 16 residues. From germline, CDR1 is LGHNT and CDR2 FRNRAP. Trimming took off 0 bases at V and 5 bases at J, with 16 bases between the two ends. CDR3 in DNA: TGTGCTAGTGGTTTGGTACTCGGAGATACGCTGACTGAAGCTTTCTTT. Encoded protein: CASGLVLGDTLTEAFF.

The chain combines TRBV12-3 or TRBV12-4 with TRBJ1-5, with TRBD1 matching 7 bases. CDR3 length: 15 residues. Trimming at V came to 6 bases and at J to 3 bases, leaving 8 bases not matched to a gene. The CDR3 DNA reads as TGTGCCAGCAGCTCAGACAGGGTGGCCAATCAGCCCCAGCATTTT. This gives the protein CASSSDRVANQPQHF.

This clonotype was detected only a few times. This chain uses TRBV14 with TRBJ1-5, with 9 bases fitting TRBD1. Germline assignment: CDR1 SGHDN and CDR2 FVKESK. The CDR3 runs 19 residues. V was pared by 4 bases and J by 0 bases, with 13 bases of the junction left unmatched. The CDR3, as DNA: TGTGCCAGCAGCCCCCGGGACAGGGCAATAAAGTATAGCAATCAGCCCCAGCATTTT. As protein: CASSPRDRAIKYSNQPQHF.

This clonotype was seen ten or more times. The rearrangement links TRBV7-9 to TRBJ2-1, with D hard to call. Germline V gene data show CDR1 as SEHNR and CDR2 as FQNEAQ (reference sequence). Trimming took 0 bases from V and 10 from J, leaving 7 bases between them. There are 12 residues in the CDR3. CDR3 sequence (DNA): TGTGCCAGCAGCTTAGCCATTGGGGAGCAGTTCTTC. Translating gives CASSLAIGEQFF.

CDR3 protein: CASSGDRGSNQPQHF. CDR3 DNA sequence: TGTGCCAGCAGCGGGGACAGGGGTTCGAATCAGCCCCAGCATTTT. The chain recombines TRBV2 with TRBJ1-5, with 10 bases identical to TRBD1. Trimming took 6 bases from V and 4 from J; bases not matched to a gene: 6. CDR3 size: 15 residues. CDR1 is SNHLY and CDR2 is FYNNEI in the germline V gene.

Turning to this clonotype: This may be a read error, as it is one base from a much larger clone. The CDR3 protein is CASRGTGASYEQYF. As DNA, the CDR3 is TGTGCCAGCAGGGGGACAGGGGCCTCCTACGAGCAGTACTTC. V usage is TRBV28 and J usage is TRBJ2-7; 10 bases line up with TRBD1. CDR1 and CDR2 (germline): MDHEN, SYDVKM. The CDR3 extends over 14 amino acids. J was trimmed by 0 bases and V by 6 bases; bases with no gene match: 2.